Listed here is a single TCR beta chain. The entry originates in a study of blood T cell repertoires in COVID-19. Overall study: Donors in the United States, Italy and Spain gave samples during acute or convalescent COVID-19. PBMCs, B-cell-depleted T cells, or T cells were the source of the cDNA or gDNA that made up the material.

Assay used: immunoSEQ multiplex PCR; TCRdb lists only in-frame clones, some missing. The data show under 250,000 clones, with about 86% seen just once and 2.3% held by the top ten. V was pared by 2 bases and J by 8 bases, with 17 bases of the junction left unmatched. Germline CDR1 and CDR2: SGHDT and YYEEEE. The CDR3 has 17 residues. V gene TRBV5-6 combines with J gene TRBJ1-2; 8 bases fit TRBD1. The material sequenced was peripheral blood. The TCR sequence derives from a woman aged 55-69 years with acute or convalescent COVID-19. CDR3 sequence reads: CASSFLGGTGNPAGYTF. CDR3 coding DNA: TGTGCCAGCAGCTTTCTGGGGGGGACAGGAAACCCTGCCGGCTACACCTTC. Using reference TRBV5-6 and TRBJ1-2 for the parts outside the CDR3, the full variable domain is DAGVTQSPTHLIKTRGQQVTLRCSPKSGHDTVSWYQQALGQGPQFIFQYYEEEERQRGNFPDRFSGHQFPNYSSELNVNALLLGDSALYLCASSFLGGTGNPAGYTFGSGTRLTVV.